This T cell receptor (beta chain) was recorded in a study of blood T cells in healthy people across ages. General study points: Long-lived and aged donors differed, with more naive CD4+ cells and higher diversity in the long-lived. A conclusive naive versus antigen-experienced comparison was prevented by the unsorted PBMCs.

On this clonotype: The antigen is undetermined.

The authors ran a second PCR of about 7 to 11 cycles using a sample-barcoded 5' primer and a J-beta primer mix. One entry per CDR3 protein results from TCRdb running MiXCR on the 5' RACE reads. The repertoire consists of 700,000 to 800,000 distinct CDR3 sequences, with around 46% occurring once and the leading ten covering approximately 22%. This CDR3 is built from 14 residues. V gene TRBV12-3 or TRBV12-4 combines with J gene TRBJ2-7, with 7 bases that match TRBD1. With the DNA end fitting TRBJ2-5 better, the J assignment may be wrong. The TCR was taken from a woman in her fifties or sixties in good health. Sequenced material: blood. The CDR3 DNA sequence: TGTGCCAGCAGTCCCGGGACAGCCCGTATGACCCAGTACTTC. Amino acids: CASSPGTARMTQYF.